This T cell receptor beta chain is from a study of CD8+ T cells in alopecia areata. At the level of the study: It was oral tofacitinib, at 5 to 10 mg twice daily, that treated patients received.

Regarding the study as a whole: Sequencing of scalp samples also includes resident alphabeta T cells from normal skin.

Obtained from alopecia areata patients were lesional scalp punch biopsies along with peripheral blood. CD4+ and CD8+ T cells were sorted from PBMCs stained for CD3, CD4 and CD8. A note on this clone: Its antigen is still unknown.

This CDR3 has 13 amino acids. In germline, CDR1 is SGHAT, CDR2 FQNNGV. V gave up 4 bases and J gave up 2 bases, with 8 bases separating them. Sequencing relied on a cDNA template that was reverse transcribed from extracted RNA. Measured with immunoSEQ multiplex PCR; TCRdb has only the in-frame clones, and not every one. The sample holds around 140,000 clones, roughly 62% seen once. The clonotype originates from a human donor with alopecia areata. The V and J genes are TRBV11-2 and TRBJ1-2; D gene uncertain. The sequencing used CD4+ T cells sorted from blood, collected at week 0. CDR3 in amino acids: CASSSVRNYGYTF. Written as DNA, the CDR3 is TGTGCCAGCAGCTCTGTCCGAAACTATGGCTACACCTTC.